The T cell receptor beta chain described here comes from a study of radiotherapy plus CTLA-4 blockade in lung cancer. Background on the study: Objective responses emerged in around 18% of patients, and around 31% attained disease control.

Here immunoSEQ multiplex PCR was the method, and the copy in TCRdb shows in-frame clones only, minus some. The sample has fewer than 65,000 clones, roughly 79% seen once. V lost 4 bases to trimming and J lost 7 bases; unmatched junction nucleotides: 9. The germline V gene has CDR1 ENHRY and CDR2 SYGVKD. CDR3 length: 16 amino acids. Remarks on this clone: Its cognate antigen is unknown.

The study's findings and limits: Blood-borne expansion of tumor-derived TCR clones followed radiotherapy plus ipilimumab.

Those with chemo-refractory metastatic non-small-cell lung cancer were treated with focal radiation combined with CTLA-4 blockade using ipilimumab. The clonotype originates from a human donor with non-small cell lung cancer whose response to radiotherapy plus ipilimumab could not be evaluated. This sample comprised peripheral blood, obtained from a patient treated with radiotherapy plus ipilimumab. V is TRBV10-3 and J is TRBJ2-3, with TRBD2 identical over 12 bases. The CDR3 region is CAISGATSGGPYTQYF. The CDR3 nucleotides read TGTGCCATCAGTGGGGCAACTAGCGGGGGGCCTTATACGCAGTATTTT.